Sequencing of this T cell receptor beta chain was carried out in a study of blood T cell repertoires in COVID-19. Germline assignment: CDR1 SGHRS and CDR2 YFSETQ. This CDR3 is 16 amino acids long. The trim removed 4 bases at V and 0 bases at J, leaving 5 bases unmatched. This clone was seen a single time. Sequencing used immunoSEQ multiplex PCR; TCRdb keeps in-frame clones, though not all of them. The sample gives about 520,000 clones, approximately 83% of which show up once; roughly 3.2% is in the top ten. The receptor was derived from a human donor in a cohort sampled during active COVID-19. The chain combines TRBV5-1 with TRBJ2-1, with 9 bases aligning to TRBD1. The sequenced sample was peripheral blood. Written as DNA, the CDR3 is TGCGCCAGCAGCCGGCAACAGGGGGCCTCCTACAATGAGCAGTTCTTC. Translating gives CASSRQQGASYNEQFF. Together with reference TRBV5-1 and TRBJ2-1, the CDR3 gives the full variable domain: KAGVTQTPRYLIKTRGQQVTLSCSPISGHRSVSWYQQTPGQGLQFLFEYFSETQRNKGNFPGRFSGRQFSNSRSEMNVSTLELGDSALYLCASSRQQGASYNEQFFGPGTRLTVL.